These 31 T cell receptor beta chains were all obtained from the same sample, sequenced in a study of monozygotic twins with inflammatory bowel disease. Reprocessing the 5' RACE reads, TCRdb reports a single entry for every CDR3 protein and omits DNA. Its table records approximately 380,000 distinct CDR3 sequences. The specimen was blood. Receptors originate from a human donor with ulcerative colitis or Crohn's disease, or a healthy co-twin of an affected twin (not recorded which).

The rearrangement joins TRBV7-9 to TRBJ1-1; as DNA is missing, the TRBD1 call by TCRdb cannot be tested. This CDR3 comprises 13 residues. CDR1 is SEHNR, CDR2 FQNEAQ, per germline (reference sequence). The CDR3 here is CASSPGGGTEAFF.

The chain joins TRBV18 to TRBJ1-4; TCRdb returns TRBD1, unconfirmable since there is no DNA. Per germline, CDR1 KGHSH and CDR2 LQKENI. The CDR3 length is 16 residues. The CDR3: CASSPQVPGQVEKLFF.

The chain couples TRBV19 to TRBJ1-2. The V gene's germline CDR1 is LNHDA and CDR2 SQIVND (reference sequence). CDR3 length: 15 residues. CDR3 in amino acids: CASSMAGVGSYGYTF.

The gene calls are TRBV6-1 and TRBJ2-1; lacking DNA, the TRBD1 call made by TCRdb goes unchecked. The CDR3 extends over 16 amino acids. The V gene's germline CDR1 is MNHNS and CDR2 SASEGT. Here the CDR3 reads CASSEGGRVSRGEQFF.

This sequence joins TRBV6-5 and TRBJ2-1; the TCRdb D gene call, TRBD1, has no DNA to confirm it. Germline V gives CDR1 MNHEY, CDR2 SVGAGI. The CDR3 runs 15 residues. The CDR3: CASSLDRGAYNEQFF.

The chain recombines TRBV27 with TRBJ2-2; TCRdb lists TRBD1, though no DNA is available to test this call. CDR3 size: 14 residues. The germline CDR1 and CDR2 sequences are MNHEY and SMNVEV (reference sequence). CDR3 sequence: CASTSGHITGELFF.

This chain joins TRBV20-1 and TRBJ2-7; the D call from TCRdb, TRBD2, cannot be confirmed without DNA. The germline V gene encodes CDR1 DFQATT and CDR2 SNEGSKA (reference sequence). The CDR3 is made up of 16 amino acids. The CDR3 protein is CSAVGSGGVGSYEQYF.

This sequence joins TRBV10-3 and TRBJ2-4; TCRdb returns TRBD1, unconfirmable since there is no DNA. Germline V gene sequence: CDR1 ENHRY, CDR2 SYGVKD. CDR3 size: 15 residues. The CDR3 reads CAISEVGGAKNIQYF.

J is TRBJ2-1 and V is TRBV7-3. This CDR3 spans 14 amino acids. Germline lookup yields CDR1 SGHTA and CDR2 FQGTGA. This CDR3 is CASSLIMTSNEQFF. The full variable domain, completed using reference TRBV7-3 and TRBJ2-1, is GAGVSQTPSNKVTEKGKYVELRCDPISGHTALYWYRQSLGQGPEFLIYFQGTGAADDSGLPNDRFFAVRPEGSVSTLKIQRTERGDSAVYLCASSLIMTSNEQFFGPGTRLTVL.

The chain recombines TRBV20-1 with TRBJ2-5; TCRdb's D call, TRBD1, is unchecked because there is no DNA. The CDR3 contains 15 residues. CDR1 DFQATT and CDR2 SNEGSKA come from the germline V gene (reference sequence). The CDR3 region is CSARPRDGFRETQYF.

J is TRBJ1-2 and V is TRBV25-1; TCRdb outputs TRBD1, but without DNA this stays unchecked. The CDR3 loop spans 15 amino acids. CDR1 is MGHDK, CDR2 SYGVNS, per germline. CDR3 region: CASSRLGQEVYGYTF.

The chain uses TRBV27 and TRBJ2-2; TCRdb's assignment of TRBD1 cannot be checked, as there is no DNA. CDR3 length equals 17 residues. Per the germline V gene, CDR1 is MNHEY and CDR2 is SMNVEV (reference sequence). The CDR3 loop reads CASSYTQWGGVTGELFF.

The V call is TRBV11-1, the J call TRBJ2-2; TCRdb selects TRBD1, and the lack of DNA leaves this call unchecked. CDR3 length equals 18 residues. Germline V CDR1 and CDR2: SGHAT, FQDESV (reference sequence). This CDR3 is CASSFPGQGKIHTGELFF.

The chain carries TRBV21-1 and TRBJ1-3; the TCRdb D gene call, TRBD1, has no DNA to confirm it. TRBV21-1 is deemed a pseudogene. CDR3 length: 18 amino acids. CDR3: CASSATERGGPSGNTIYF.

The chain is built from TRBV20-1 and TRBJ2-7. The CDR3 length is 12 residues. From germline, CDR1 is DFQATT and CDR2 SNEGSKA (reference sequence). The CDR3 region is CSVGRGTYEQYF.

The chain is built from TRBV9 and TRBJ1-1; TCRdb reports TRBD1, a call that lacks DNA to check it against. This CDR3 spans 15 amino acids. Germline CDR1 is SGDLS and CDR2 is YYNGEE. CDR3 in amino acids: CASSVAAHRDVEAFF. Looking up the rest from reference TRBV9 and TRBJ1-1 gives the full variable domain: DSGVTQTPKHLITATGQRVTLRCSPRSGDLSVYWYQQSLDQGLQFLIQYYNGEERAKGNILERFSAQQFPDLHSELNLSSLELGDSALYFCASSVAAHRDVEAFFGQGTRLTVV.

V is TRBV20-1 and J is TRBJ2-7. The CDR3 is made up of 12 amino acids. Germline V gene sequence: CDR1 DFQATT, CDR2 SNEGSKA (reference sequence). CDR3 sequence: CSARDRSVVQYF.

The V call is TRBV7-9, the J call TRBJ2-3. This CDR3 has 12 amino acids. The germline V gene encodes CDR1 SEHNR and CDR2 FQNEAQ (reference sequence). The CDR3 reads CASSLDRHTQYF.

The chain employs TRBV29-1 and TRBJ2-7; TCRdb proposes TRBD1, but this gene call is untestable without DNA. The CDR3 has 14 amino acids. CDR1 is SQVTM, CDR2 ANQGSEA, per germline. The CDR3 spells CSVEEGNRGYEQYF.

V and J are TRBV4-2 and TRBJ2-6. The CDR3 is 20 amino acids. The germline V gene encodes CDR1 LGHNA and CDR2 YNFKEQ. CDR3 sequence reads: CASSQEDGRQTSSGANVLTF.

The rearrangement joins TRBV29-1 to TRBJ2-7; TCRdb names TRBD1, which stays unverified in the absence of DNA. The CDR3 sequence is 13 residues long. Germline CDR1 is SQVTM and CDR2 is ANQGSEA. CDR3 in amino acids: CSVVGTESYEQYF.

The chain links TRBV2 to TRBJ2-5; with no DNA, the TCRdb D assignment of TRBD1 cannot be verified. Germline CDR1 is SNHLY and CDR2 is FYNNEI. The CDR3 is 16 residues long. This CDR3 reads CASSESGQGAWETQYF.

The chain recombines TRBV7-3 with TRBJ2-5; TCRdb picks TRBD1, but there is no DNA to check that call. Germline assignment: CDR1 SGHTA and CDR2 FQGTGA. The length of the CDR3 is 13 residues. CDR3: CASSTRQEETQYF.

The gene calls are TRBV9 and TRBJ2-2; as DNA is missing, the TRBD2 call by TCRdb cannot be tested. CDR3 length equals 16 residues. Looked up from germline, CDR1 is SGDLS and CDR2 is YYNGEE. CDR3 protein: CASSALAGVNTGELFF. Based on the CDR3 plus reference TRBV9 and TRBJ2-2, the full variable domain is DSGVTQTPKHLITATGQRVTLRCSPRSGDLSVYWYQQSLDQGLQFLIQYYNGEERAKGNILERFSAQQFPDLHSELNLSSLELGDSALYFCASSALAGVNTGELFFGEGSRLTVL.

The CDR3 here is CASSVAPRVSGNTIYF. The V call is TRBV9, the J call TRBJ1-3; TCRdb's assignment of TRBD1 cannot be checked, as there is no DNA. The CDR3 sequence is 16 residues long. The germline gives CDR1 SGDLS, CDR2 YYNGEE. The whole variable domain, filled in from reference TRBV9 and TRBJ1-3, reads DSGVTQTPKHLITATGQRVTLRCSPRSGDLSVYWYQQSLDQGLQFLIQYYNGEERAKGNILERFSAQQFPDLHSELNLSSLELGDSALYFCASSVAPRVSGNTIYFGEGSWLTVV.

The CDR3 loop reads CASSFSDGEKLFF. J is TRBJ1-4 and V is TRBV12-3 or TRBV12-4. The CDR3 totals 13 residues.

V gene TRBV9 combines with J gene TRBJ2-7; TCRdb indicates TRBD1, and absent DNA this call remains unverified. The V gene's germline CDR1 is SGDLS and CDR2 YYNGEE. The CDR3 is 14 amino acids. This chain's CDR3 is CASSLRQGASEQYF.

This rearrangement joins TRBV7-9 to TRBJ1-2. The germline V gene encodes CDR1 SEHNR and CDR2 FQNEAQ (reference sequence). The CDR3 consists of 13 residues. The CDR3 here is CASSWPGSYGYTF.

The chain links TRBV5-4 to TRBJ2-5; TCRdb's D call, TRBD1, is unchecked because there is no DNA. Per germline, CDR1 SGHNT and CDR2 YYREEE (reference sequence). This CDR3 spans 14 amino acids. The CDR3 spells CASSLESRAETQYF.

V gene TRBV11-2 combines with J gene TRBJ2-7; as DNA is missing, the TRBD2 call by TCRdb cannot be tested. Germline V gene data show CDR1 as SGHAT and CDR2 as FQNNGV. The CDR3 sequence is 18 residues long. The CDR3 loop reads CASTPGEARFYPSYEQYF.

The chain carries TRBV4-3 and TRBJ1-2; the D gene TCRdb calls, TRBD1, cannot be checked with no DNA. The V gene's germline CDR1 is LGHNA and CDR2 YSLEER. CDR3 length: 16 residues. This chain's CDR3 is CASSQDPTSGTYGDTF.